The 17 T cell receptor beta chains below all came from one sample that was sequenced in a study of T cells in Graves' hyperthyroidism and ophthalmopathy. RNA transcripts yielded amplified TCR beta CDR3 regions. First-round RT-PCR with HTBI primers amplified the TCR CDR3 region. TCRdb recomputed calls from the multiplex PCR reads with MiXCR, one row per CDR3 protein. The table records a few hundred thousand distinct CDR3 sequences, around 16% of them present only once. The sequenced sample was blood. Receptors were obtained from a woman younger than 45 with Graves' hyperthyroidism.

The chain links TRBV5-1 to TRBJ2-1, with TRBD1 matching 11 bases. The trim removed 4 bases at V and 6 bases at J, leaving 9 bases unmatched. Per the germline V gene, CDR1 is SGHRS and CDR2 is YFSETQ. The CDR3 contains 16 residues. DNA of the CDR3: TGCGCCAGCAGCCCCGCGACCGGGACAGGGGGCAATGAGCAGTTCTTC. Protein product: CASSPATGTGGNEQFF.

This clonotype was recorded a few times. V gene TRBV7-9 combines with J gene TRBJ1-1; TRBD1 agrees at 8 bases. The CDR3 has 13 amino acids. With V trimmed by 5 bases and J by 10 bases, 9 bases remained unmatched. Per germline, CDR1 SEHNR and CDR2 FQNEAQ (reference sequence). The CDR3 region has the DNA TGTGCCAGCAGCGAGGGGACAGGTCTCAGAGCTTTCTTT. Encoded protein: CASSEGTGLRAFF.

This clonotype was found many times. This chain connects TRBV6-1 to TRBJ2-1; D is unresolved. This CDR3 has 12 amino acids. Trimming took 5 bases from V and 6 from J, leaving 8 bases between them. From germline, CDR1 is MNHNS and CDR2 SASEGT. CDR3 nucleotide sequence: TGTGCCAGCAGTCGGAATCGCAATGAGCAGTTCTTC. Encoded protein: CASSRNRNEQFF.

The V gene is TRBV30, the J gene TRBJ2-5; the D gene is possibly TRBD1 (6 bases). V was shortened by 2 bases and J by 1 base, with 11 bases between the two germline ends. Per germline, CDR1 GTSNPN and CDR2 SVGIG (reference sequence). There are 14 residues in the CDR3. CDR3 in DNA: TGTGCCTGGAGTCTAAGACAGGTCCAAGAGACCCAGTACTTC. Translated: CAWSLRQVQETQYF.

V is TRBV6-1 and J is TRBJ2-1; TRBD2 matches 10 bases. Trimming cost V 7 bases and J 4 bases; bases outside gene matches: 4. Germline assignment: CDR1 MNHNS and CDR2 SASEGT. This CDR3 spans 14 amino acids. CDR3 DNA: TGTGCCAGCAAGCGGGAGGGCCGGTACAATGAGCAGTTCTTC. It translates to CASKREGRYNEQFF.

This clonotype was counted many times. This chain uses TRBV2 with TRBJ2-1; tentative D call: TRBD2 (5 bases). There are 13 residues in the CDR3. Trimming pared 6 bases from V and 3 bases from J, leaving 9 bases between. Germline V CDR1 and CDR2: SNHLY, FYNNEI. The CDR3 sequence: CASSVLDYNEQFF. The DNA for the CDR3 is TGTGCCAGCAGCGTACTAGACTACAATGAGCAGTTCTTC. Supplemented by reference TRBV2 and TRBJ2-1, the full variable domain reads EPEVTQTPSHQVTQMGQEVILRCVPISNHLYFYWYRQILGQKVEFLVSFYNNEISEKSEIFDDQFSVERPDGSNFTLKIRSTKLEDSAMYFCASSVLDYNEQFFGPGTRLTVL.

This clonotype was detected many times. This chain uses TRBV7-3 with TRBJ2-6; D is ambiguous. V lost 5 bases to trimming and J lost 0 bases, with 2 bases between them. Germline V gene data show CDR1 as SGHTA and CDR2 as FQGTGA. This CDR3 comprises 13 residues. The DNA of the CDR3 is TGTGCCAGCAGCAACTCTGGGGCCAACGTCCTGACTTTC. Amino acid sequence: CASSNSGANVLTF.

This clonotype showed up just a few times. The genes are TRBV3-1 and TRBJ2-2, with 7 bases matching TRBD2. This CDR3 is 20 amino acids long. The junction had 16 bases not matched to a gene; V was cut back by 1 base and J by 2 bases. The V gene's germline CDR1 is LGHDT and CDR2 YNNKEL (reference sequence). The CDR3 protein is CASSQGDSGRLYPNTGELFF. The CDR3 DNA reads as TGTGCCAGCAGCCAAGGGGATAGCGGGCGGCTTTACCCCAACACCGGGGAGCTGTTTTTT.

CDR3 sequence: CASSQDPGISGELFF. Written as DNA, the CDR3 is TGCGCCAGCAGCCAAGATCCAGGAATCTCCGGGGAGCTGTTTTTT. The rearrangement uses TRBV4-3 and TRBJ2-2; D is unresolved. Germline loops: CDR1 LGHNA, CDR2 YSLEER. The CDR3 is made up of 15 amino acids. V was shortened by 0 bases and J by 6 bases, with 11 bases between the two germline ends.

CDR3 nucleotides: TGCGCCAGCAGCTCAACAGGGTTTGGCTATGGCTACACCTTC. This sequence encodes CASSSTGFGYGYTF. This chain uses TRBV5-1 with TRBJ1-2, with D possibly matching TRBD1 (6 bases). This CDR3 is 14 amino acids long. Germline V gene data show CDR1 as SGHRS and CDR2 as YFSETQ. V shed 3 bases and J shed 4 bases, with 13 bases lying between them.

The table lists this clonotype with many counts. The genes are TRBV3-1 and TRBJ1-1, with 7 positions matching TRBD1. CDR3 length: 16 residues. V lost 4 bases to trimming and J lost 2 bases; unmatched junction nucleotides: 10. CDR1 is LGHDT and CDR2 is YNNKEL in the germline V gene (reference sequence). CDR3 DNA sequence: TGTGCCAGCAGCCTAATACCGGGACAGATAAACACTGAAGCTTTCTTT. Its translation: CASSLIPGQINTEAFF.

The V gene is TRBV11-2, the J gene TRBJ1-1; D unclear. V shed 0 bases and J shed 0 bases, with 11 bases lying between them. Germline-derived CDR1 and CDR2 are SGHAT and FQNNGV. The CDR3 runs 16 residues. The CDR3 bases are TGTGCCAGCAGCTTAGATGGGTGGGCTGTGAACACTGAAGCTTTCTTT. It yields the protein CASSLDGWAVNTEAFF.

This clonotype has ten or more counts. The V and J genes are TRBV5-1 and TRBJ2-7; 7 bases map to TRBD1. This CDR3 comprises 15 residues. The V gene's germline CDR1 is SGHRS and CDR2 YFSETQ. V trimming: 5 bases; J trimming: 0 bases; junction bases outside the gene matches: 8. The CDR3 DNA is TGCGCCAGCAGTTCCCGACAGGGCGCCTCCTACGAGCAGTACTTC. Protein sequence: CASSSRQGASYEQYF.

This clonotype was counted many times. The CDR3 is CASSQGTDAANQPQHF. The CDR3, as DNA: TGTGCCAGCAGCCAAGGGACAGACGCCGCCAATCAGCCCCAGCATTTT. The chain is built from TRBV3-1 and TRBJ1-5, with a possible D match to TRBD1 (6 bases). CDR3 length equals 16 residues. V was shortened by 1 base and J by 3 bases, with 13 bases between the two germline ends. The germline V gene encodes CDR1 LGHDT and CDR2 YNNKEL (reference sequence).

This clonotype was observed many times. The rearrangement uses TRBV4-1 and TRBJ1-5; D is uncertain. The CDR3 is 15 residues long. Trimming removed 3 bases from V and 0 bases from J, with 9 bases in between. The germline V gene has CDR1 MGHRA and CDR2 YSYEKL. The CDR3 protein is CASSHRRDSNQPQHF. CDR3 DNA sequence: TGCGCCAGCAGCCACAGGCGGGATAGCAATCAGCCCCAGCATTTT.

The chain links TRBV6-6 to TRBJ1-1, with D possibly matching TRBD1 (6 bases). CDR1 is MNHNY, CDR2 SVGAGI, per germline (reference sequence). The V end lost 0 bases, the J end lost 4 bases, and 6 bases lay between the germline ends. The CDR3 runs 13 residues. The CDR3 loop reads CASSYSGATEAFF. DNA for the CDR3: TGTGCCAGCAGTTACTCGGGGGCCACTGAAGCTTTCTTT.

This clonotype was observed a handful of times. The genes are TRBV7-3 and TRBJ2-1; the match to TRBD2 covers 9 bases. The junction had 6 bases not matched to a gene; V was cut back by 5 bases and J by 7 bases. CDR1 is SGHTA and CDR2 is FQGTGA in the germline V gene. This CDR3 is 14 amino acids long. CDR3: CASSSSGGGNEQFF. CDR3 DNA sequence: TGTGCCAGCAGCAGTAGCGGGGGTGGTAATGAGCAGTTCTTC.